There are a few counts of the clone carrying this T cell receptor beta chain. Its antigen is undetermined. This sample stems from a study of blood T cells in healthy people across ages. The study's findings and limits: Changes in expanded clonotypes were possibly confounded, as the CMV status of donors was unknown.

Trimming cost V 0 bases and J 0 bases, with 6 bases left between them. The CDR3 is 15 amino acids. Per the germline V gene, CDR1 is LGHNA and CDR2 is YNFKEQ. It was with a sample-barcoded 5' primer and a J-beta primer mix that a second PCR of roughly 7 to 12 cycles was run. Every individual sample yielded 2.5 million or more paired-end reads (each containing CDR3). TCRdb re-called the 5' RACE reads with MiXCR, one entry per CDR3 protein. The table has fewer than 900,000 distinct CDR3 sequences, around 45% seen once; the top ten hold roughly 30%. Sequencing was performed on blood. This TCR came from a woman aged 60 to 75 in good health. V and J are TRBV4-2 and TRBJ2-1, with D hard to call. In DNA form, the CDR3 reads TGTGCCAGCAGCCAAGAGGCGAGCTCCTACAATGAGCAGTTCTTC. Protein product: CASSQEASSYNEQFF.